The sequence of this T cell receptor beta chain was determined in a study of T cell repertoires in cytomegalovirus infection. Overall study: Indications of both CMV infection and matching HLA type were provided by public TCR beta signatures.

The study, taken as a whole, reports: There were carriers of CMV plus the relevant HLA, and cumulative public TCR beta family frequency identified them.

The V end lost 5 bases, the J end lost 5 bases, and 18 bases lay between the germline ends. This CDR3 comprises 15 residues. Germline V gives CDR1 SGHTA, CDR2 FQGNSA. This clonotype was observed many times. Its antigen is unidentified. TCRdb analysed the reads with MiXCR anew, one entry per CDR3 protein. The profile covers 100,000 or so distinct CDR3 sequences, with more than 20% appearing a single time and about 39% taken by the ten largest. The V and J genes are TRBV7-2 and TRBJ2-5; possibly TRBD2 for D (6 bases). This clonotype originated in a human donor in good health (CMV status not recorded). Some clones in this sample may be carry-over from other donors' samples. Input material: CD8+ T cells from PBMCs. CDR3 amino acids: CASSPRRIGGETQYF. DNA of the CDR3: TGTGCCAGCAGCCCTAGGAGGATAGGAGGGGAGACCCAGTACTTC.